The sequence of this T cell receptor beta chain was determined in a study of blood T cell repertoires in COVID-19. About the research overall: Samples of COVID-19 (acute and convalescent) were obtained from the United States, Italy and Spain. Sources were T cells, B-cell-depleted T cells, or PBMCs; the material itself was cDNA or gDNA.

In the source study's methods: The authors estimated nucleated cell counts from reference gene primer amplification. Assay: immunoSEQ multiplex PCR; the TCRdb copy retains only in-frame clones and omits some. That table furnishes V, J and clone size, whereas the DNA furnished D and trimming. This table holds 150,000 or so clones, 85% to 90% found once. Trimming removed 5 bases at V and 5 bases at J, with 8 bases between. The CDR3 loop spans 11 amino acids. From germline, CDR1 is GTSNPN and CDR2 SVGIG (reference sequence). The chain joins TRBV30 to TRBJ2-3; D gene ambiguous. Material for sequencing was peripheral blood. The receptor was derived from a woman in her seventies with acute or convalescent COVID-19. The CDR3: CAWSGLDTQYF. CDR3 nucleotide sequence: TGTGCCTGGTCAGGTCTAGATACGCAGTATTTT.